Listed here are 4 T cell receptor beta chains from one sample, sequenced in a study of blood T cell repertoires in COVID-19. Sequencing used immunoSEQ multiplex PCR; TCRdb keeps in-frame clones, though not all of them. Here the sample spans about 200,000 clones, around four fifths being singletons. Sequencing used peripheral blood. The receptors were sampled from a man in his 60s with COVID-19, enrolled during active disease.

This chain uses TRBV7-9 with TRBJ1-1; tentatively, D is TRBD1 (6 bases). The CDR3 totals 13 residues. The V end was cut by 5 bases, the J end by 4 bases, with 11 bases between. Germline V gives CDR1 SEHNR, CDR2 FQNEAQ (reference sequence). CDR3 sequence: CASSPQDSTEAFF. The CDR3 bases are TGTGCCAGCAGCCCCCAGGACAGCACTGAAGCTTTCTTT.

This chain connects TRBV4-1 to TRBJ2-3; 13 bases are a match to TRBD2. CDR1 and CDR2 from the germline V gene are MGHRA and YSYEKL. V shed 4 bases and J 2 bases; nucleotides not matched to a gene: 9. The CDR3 spans 18 residues. The CDR3 reads CASSPTGGLAGFTDTQYF. DNA for the CDR3: TGCGCCAGCAGCCCCACGGGGGGACTAGCGGGATTCACAGATACGCAGTATTTT.

The chain couples TRBV28 to TRBJ1-5; maybe TRBD1 (5 bases). V lost 3 bases and J 0 bases, leaving 9 bases between the germline ends. From germline, CDR1 is MDHEN and CDR2 SYDVKM. This CDR3 has 15 residues. The CDR3 sequence is CASSFGTHSNQPQHF. The DNA of the CDR3 is TGTGCCAGCAGTTTTGGGACTCATAGCAATCAGCCCCAGCATTTT.

The genes are TRBV27 and TRBJ2-1, with 8 bases that match TRBD2. V was pared by 4 bases and J by 0 bases, with 5 bases of the junction left unmatched. The V gene's germline CDR1 is MNHEY and CDR2 SMNVEV (reference sequence). The CDR3 is 16 amino acids. The CDR3 DNA sequence: TGTGCCAGCAGTTCCCCGACTAGCGCCTCCTACAATGAGCAGTTCTTC. It translates to CASSSPTSASYNEQFF.